This record covers a single T cell receptor beta chain. The antigen remains unidentified. Some second doses came at about 4 weeks and others at about 12 weeks; these were pooled. This record belongs to a study of T cell responses to AZD1222 COVID-19 vaccine. Points from the study as a whole: Spike-wide vaccine-associated CD4 TCRs dominated at 160-218 and 743-854. There were mostly white British donors and more females than males, and clonal diversity was possibly underestimated. Spike-specific TCR breadth and depth grew following two AZD1222 doses.

TCRdb's copy holds only in-frame clones and misses some; the assay was immunoSEQ multiplex PCR. In the table there are about 150,000 clones, more than 85% of which are singletons. The sample consisted of peripheral blood, taken 28 days after the second AZD1222 dose. This clonotype originated in an adult who received the AZD1222 COVID-19 vaccine.

CDR3 protein: CASSRTSGSNEQFF. Written as DNA, the CDR3 is TGTGCCAGCAGTAGGACTAGCGGGAGTAATGAGCAGTTCTTC. The chain uses TRBV25-1 and TRBJ2-1, with 13 bases aligning to TRBD2. V lost 5 bases to trimming and J lost 7 bases; unmatched junction nucleotides: 2. Germline loops: CDR1 MGHDK, CDR2 SYGVNS. This CDR3 region has 14 residues.